These 16 T cell receptor beta chains came from one sample sequenced in a study of T cell changes during pregnancy in multiple sclerosis. Data came from immunoSEQ multiplex PCR; TCRdb stores just in-frame clones and leaves some out. Here the sample spans tens of thousands of clones, 75% to 90% being singletons. This sample comprised CD8+ T cells from peripheral blood mononuclear cells, obtained in the first trimester of pregnancy. The receptors come from a female donor with multiple sclerosis, enrolled in a pregnancy study.

The chain is built from TRBV27 and TRBJ2-1; D remains unclear. From germline, CDR1 is MNHEY and CDR2 SMNVEV (reference sequence). The CDR3 is 15 residues long. With 2 bases removed from V and 10 bases from J, the gap between germline ends came to 18 bases. The CDR3 bases are TGTGCCAGCAGTTTAAGCCCCATCCCAAACCGGGAGCAGTTCTTC. Its protein product is CASSLSPIPNREQFF.

The gene calls are TRBV7-6 and TRBJ2-5; TRBD1 aligns across 8 bases. The germline V gene has CDR1 SGHVS and CDR2 FNYEAQ. V lost 8 bases and J lost 6; bases outside the gene matches: 5. This CDR3 region has 12 residues. The CDR3 is CASGQGVKTQYF. The CDR3 DNA reads TGTGCCAGCGGACAGGGCGTGAAGACCCAGTACTTC.

The rearrangement joins TRBV28 to TRBJ2-1, with 9 bases fitting TRBD1. V lost 6 bases, J lost 3 bases, and 6 bases stayed unmatched. CDR3 length: 15 amino acids. CDR1 is MDHEN, CDR2 SYDVKM, per germline. The CDR3 here is CASSHGTGIYNEQFF. DNA for the CDR3: TGTGCCAGCAGCCACGGGACAGGGATCTACAATGAGCAGTTCTTC.

CDR3 loop: CASSRGQAGEAFF. DNA for the CDR3: TGTGCCAGCAGTAGGGGACAGGCGGGTGAAGCTTTCTTT. V is TRBV27 and J is TRBJ1-1; TRBD1 matches 8 bases. The germline V gene encodes CDR1 MNHEY and CDR2 SMNVEV (reference sequence). Trimming at V came to 5 bases and at J to 7 bases, leaving 6 bases not matched to a gene. The CDR3 has 13 amino acids.

The rearrangement links TRBV7-9 to TRBJ2-7; 10 bases map to TRBD2. J gave up 4 bases and V 5 bases, and 5 bases lay outside the gene matches. CDR1 is SEHNR, CDR2 FQNEAQ, per germline (reference sequence). This CDR3 spans 14 amino acids. Here the CDR3 DNA reads TGTGCCAGCAGCCCTAGCGGGAGAAGGTACGAGCAGTACTTC. Its protein is CASSPSGRRYEQYF. Drawing the rest from reference TRBV7-9 and TRBJ2-7, the complete variable domain is DTGVSQNPRHKITKRGQNVTFRCDPISEHNRLYWYRQTLGQGPEFLTYFQNEAQLEKSRLLSDRFSAERPKGSFSTLEIQRTEQGDSAMYLCASSPSGRRYEQYFGPGTRLTVT.

The J gene is TRBJ2-7, the V gene TRBV7-2; TRBD1 matches at 8 bases. Germline V gene lookup returns CDR1 SGHTA and CDR2 FQGNSA. With 5 bases clipped from V and 2 bases from J, the junction kept 14 bases outside the gene matches. The CDR3 consists of 17 residues. CDR3: CASSPTPRGRTPYEQYF. DNA of the CDR3: TGTGCCAGCAGCCCAACACCCAGGGGGCGGACGCCCTACGAGCAGTACTTC.

The chain uses TRBV7-9 and TRBJ2-7; 9 bases fit TRBD2. The junction had 7 bases not matched to a gene; V was cut back by 4 bases and J by 6 bases. CDR1 SEHNR and CDR2 FQNEAQ come from the germline V gene (reference sequence). This CDR3 has 14 residues. In DNA, the CDR3 is TGTGCCAGCAGCTCCGGGACTAGCTCCGTCGAGCAGTACTTC. This gives the protein CASSSGTSSVEQYF.

The rearrangement joins TRBV4-3 to TRBJ2-7, with D perhaps matching TRBD2 (6 bases). The CDR3 spans 14 residues. The V gene's germline CDR1 is LGHNA and CDR2 YSLEER. V was trimmed by 1 base and J by 3 bases, leaving 10 bases between them. In DNA form, the CDR3 reads TGCGCCAGCAGCCAAGTAGCGGAAGGCTACGAGCAGTACTTC. It specifies CASSQVAEGYEQYF.

The CDR3 sequence: CASSLGTSGSLGSGELFF. CDR3 coding DNA: TGCGCCAGCAGCTTAGGGACTAGCGGGAGCCTCGGGAGCGGGGAGCTGTTTTTT. The chain joins TRBV5-1 to TRBJ2-2; TRBD2 agrees at 14 bases. The germline V gene encodes CDR1 SGHRS and CDR2 YFSETQ. This CDR3 is built from 18 residues. Germline trimming cut 2 bases from V and 7 bases from J; bases unmatched to any gene: 10.

The V gene is TRBV14, the J gene TRBJ1-6; D may be TRBD1 (5 bases). The V gene lost 0 bases and the J gene lost 13 bases, with 13 bases spanning the gap. CDR1 is SGHDN, CDR2 FVKESK, per germline. The CDR3 loop spans 14 amino acids. CDR3 DNA sequence: TGTGCCAGCAGCCAAGAAACAGGTAATTTCCCCCTCCACTTT. Translated: CASSQETGNFPLHF.

V gene TRBV7-3 combines with J gene TRBJ2-3, with 7 bases that match TRBD2. J gave up 11 bases and V 0 bases, and 5 bases lay outside the gene matches. Germline CDR1 and CDR2: SGHTA and FQGTGA. CDR3 length: 13 amino acids. Written as DNA, the CDR3 is TGTGCCAGCAGCTTAACTAGCGGGCAACTGCAGTATTTT. Translation: CASSLTSGQLQYF.

This rearrangement joins TRBV7-9 to TRBJ1-5, with D perhaps TRBD1 (6 bases). Germline V gene data show CDR1 as SEHNR and CDR2 as FQNEAQ (reference sequence). Trimming removed 5 bases at V and 3 bases at J, with 14 bases between. The CDR3 contains 15 residues. CDR3 residues: CASSGGEGFNQPQHF. Written as DNA, the CDR3 is TGTGCCAGCAGCGGGGGCGAAGGGTTCAATCAGCCCCAGCATTTT.

DNA of the CDR3: TGTGCCAGCACTCCGGGACTTCCGGCGCCTGGCGAGCAGTACTTC. Encoded protein: CASTPGLPAPGEQYF. The chain joins TRBV28 to TRBJ2-7, with D possibly TRBD2 on 6 matching bases. Trimming removed 7 bases from V and 6 bases from J, with 22 bases in between. The CDR3 length is 15 residues. Looked up from germline, CDR1 is MDHEN and CDR2 is SYDVKM. Full variable domain (remainder filled in from reference TRBV28 and TRBJ2-7): DVKVTQSSRYLVKRTGEKVFLECVQDMDHENMFWYRQDPGLGLRLIYFSYDVKMKEKGDIPEGYSVSREKKERFSLILESASTNQTSMYLCASTPGLPAPGEQYFGPGTRLTVT.

V gene TRBV7-3 combines with J gene TRBJ2-7; TRBD2 matches 10 bases. Germline V gene sequence: CDR1 SGHTA, CDR2 FQGTGA. V lost 6 bases, J lost 0 bases, and 2 bases stayed unmatched. The CDR3 is 14 residues long. CDR3 residues: CASSRTSGSYEQYF. The CDR3 DNA reads as TGTGCCAGCAGTCGGACTAGCGGCTCCTACGAGCAGTACTTC.

The chain has TRBV28 and TRBJ2-1; TRBD2 aligns across 12 bases. The CDR3 has 18 residues. From germline, CDR1 is MDHEN and CDR2 SYDVKM. V dropped 6 bases and J dropped 7; count of bases not matched to a gene: 16. CDR3 protein: CASRPLWTSGITRNEQFF. In DNA, the CDR3 is TGTGCCAGCAGACCCCTGTGGACTAGCGGGATTACTCGGAATGAGCAGTTCTTC.

The rearrangement links TRBV28 to TRBJ2-2; 7 bases line up with TRBD1. Trimming at V came to 4 bases and at J to 5 bases, leaving 1 base not matched to a gene. CDR3 length equals 13 residues. CDR1 is MDHEN, CDR2 SYDVKM, per germline. The CDR3 DNA reads TGTGCCAGCAGTTACAGGGGAACCGGGGAGCTGTTTTTT. Protein sequence: CASSYRGTGELFF. Supplemented by reference TRBV28 and TRBJ2-2, the full variable domain reads DVKVTQSSRYLVKRTGEKVFLECVQDMDHENMFWYRQDPGLGLRLIYFSYDVKMKEKGDIPEGYSVSREKKERFSLILESASTNQTSMYLCASSYRGTGELFFGEGSRLTVL.